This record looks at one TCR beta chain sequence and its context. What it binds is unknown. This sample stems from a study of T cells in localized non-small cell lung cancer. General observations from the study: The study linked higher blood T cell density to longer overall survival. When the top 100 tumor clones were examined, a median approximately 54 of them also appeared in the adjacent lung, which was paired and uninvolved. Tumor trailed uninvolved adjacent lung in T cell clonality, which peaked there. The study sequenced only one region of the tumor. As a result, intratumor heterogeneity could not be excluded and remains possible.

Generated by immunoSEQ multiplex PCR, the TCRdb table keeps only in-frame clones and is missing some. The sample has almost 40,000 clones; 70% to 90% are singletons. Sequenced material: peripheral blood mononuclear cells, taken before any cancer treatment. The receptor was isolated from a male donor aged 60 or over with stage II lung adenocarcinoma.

The CDR3 coding sequence is TGCGCCAGCAGCCATATCGACAGGGGGCTTGACACCGGGGAGCTGTTTTTT. It is translated as CASSHIDRGLDTGELFF. The V and J genes are TRBV5-1 and TRBJ2-2; 10 nucleotides agree with TRBD1. With V trimmed by 4 bases and J by 3 bases, 9 bases remained unmatched. The CDR3 loop spans 17 amino acids. Germline V gene data show CDR1 as SGHRS and CDR2 as YFSETQ.